This T cell receptor beta chain was profiled in a study of blood T cell repertoires in COVID-19 (dated by TCRdb to the early 2020s). In the study overall: Samples from collaborators originated in the United States, Italy and Spain and spanned both the acute and convalescent phases of COVID-19. The samples were drawn from two sources: the first 160 participants of the ongoing ImmuneRACE study, and 1,254 subjects contributed by 6 global collaborators. A de-identified subject ID, COVID-19 status, age in years and sex were almost always included in the sample metadata. HLA class I and class II types, where available, came from metadata supplied by the sample provider rather than from assay-based typing. The prospective study material was composed of cDNA or gDNA derived from T cells, B-cell-depleted T cells, or PBMCs. Deeply sampled blood TCRbeta repertoires from subjects exposed to, actively infected with, or recovered from COVID-19 were included in the dataset. A freely available public database, intended as a resource for researchers studying the immune response to SARS-CoV-2, is where the repertoires were released.

A note on this clone: There is no known antigen for this receptor. Per-base quality was not reported, and no clone a single base away is much larger than it.

Study-level results and caveats: The amount of clinical and demographic metadata varied by source and participant and was provided uncurated.

The immunoSEQ Assay, a bias-controlled multiplex PCR, was used to amplify TCRbeta CDR3 regions from genomic DNA. In the paper's pipeline: The number of nucleated cells in each sample was estimated from the amplification of reference gene primers within the assay. To quantify the absolute abundance of each unique TCRbeta CDR3 rearrangement, sequence reads were collapsed and filtered. For each sample, productive Simpson clonality was calculated as the square root of Simpson's diversity index over productive rearrangements. This immuneACCESS table, as held by TCRdb, lists in-frame sequences with V and J called but not all clones. Of the missing ones, under half trace to an unresolved V gene in checked studies; the others have no known cause. V and J calls and clone size are copied from that table; D and trimming were computed from the DNA. This sample gives approximately 94,000 clones in total; around 80% of them show up just once. The ten largest make up approximately 24% of the sample.

Whole blood was collected in K2EDTA tubes by collaborating institutions according to the institutions' own protocols. For TCRbeta analysis, collaborator samples were shipped as frozen whole blood, as isolated PBMCs, or as DNA extracted from either sample type. Sequencing was performed on peripheral blood. This clonotype was sampled from a human donor in a cohort sampled during active COVID-19.

The CDR3 region reads CASSLTGGSGNTIYF. The DNA is TGCGCCAGCAGCCTAACAGGGGGCTCTGGAAACACCATATATTTT. Recombination joined TRBV4-3 with TRBJ1-3; 8 bases in the middle match TRBD1. From V the trimming removes 4 bases and from J it removes 0 bases, while the gene matches leave 2 bases of the junction unaccounted for. The CDR3 runs 15 amino acids, cysteine and phenylalanine included. CDR3 DNA only is kept here, 45 bases in frame from base 1. From the germline V gene, CDR1 is LGHNA and CDR2 is YSLEER.